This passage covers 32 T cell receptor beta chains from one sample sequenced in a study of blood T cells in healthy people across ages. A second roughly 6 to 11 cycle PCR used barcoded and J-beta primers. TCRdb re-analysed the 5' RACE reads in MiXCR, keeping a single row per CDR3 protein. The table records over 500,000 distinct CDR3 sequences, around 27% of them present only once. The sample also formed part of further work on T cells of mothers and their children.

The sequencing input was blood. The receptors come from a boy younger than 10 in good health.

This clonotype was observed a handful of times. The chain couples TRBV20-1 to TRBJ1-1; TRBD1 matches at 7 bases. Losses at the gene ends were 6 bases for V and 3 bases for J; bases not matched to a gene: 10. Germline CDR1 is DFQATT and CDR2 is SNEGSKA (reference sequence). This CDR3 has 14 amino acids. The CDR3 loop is CSASGSDRYTEAFF. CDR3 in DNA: TGCAGTGCCTCTGGGTCGGACAGGTACACTGAAGCTTTCTTT.

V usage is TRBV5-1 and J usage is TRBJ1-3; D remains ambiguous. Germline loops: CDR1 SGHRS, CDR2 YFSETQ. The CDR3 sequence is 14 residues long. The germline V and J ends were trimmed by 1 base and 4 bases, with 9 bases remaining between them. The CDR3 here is CASSLPGDGNTIYF. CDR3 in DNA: TGCGCCAGCAGCTTGCCGGGAGACGGAAACACCATATATTTT.

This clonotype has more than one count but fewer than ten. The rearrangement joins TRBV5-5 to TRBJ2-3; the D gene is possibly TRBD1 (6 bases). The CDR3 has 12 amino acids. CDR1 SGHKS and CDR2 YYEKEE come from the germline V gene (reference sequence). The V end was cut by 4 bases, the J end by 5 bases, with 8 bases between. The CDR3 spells CASSGTIDTQYF. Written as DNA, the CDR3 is TGTGCCAGCAGCGGGACAATAGATACGCAGTATTTT.

CDR3 amino acids: CASSLFRSGGRNEQFF. CDR3 coding DNA: TGTGCCAGCAGTTTATTCCGCAGCGGGGGCCGTAATGAGCAGTTCTTC. The chain recombines TRBV12-3 or TRBV12-4 with TRBJ2-5, with 8 bases identical to TRBD2. The DNA matches TRBJ2-1 better at its end, which makes the J call doubtful. The CDR3 runs to 16 residues.

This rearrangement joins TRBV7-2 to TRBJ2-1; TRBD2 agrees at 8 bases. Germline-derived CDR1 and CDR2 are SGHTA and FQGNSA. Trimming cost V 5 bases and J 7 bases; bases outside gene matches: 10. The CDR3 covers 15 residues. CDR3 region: CASSPLAVSGNEQFF. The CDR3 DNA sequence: TGTGCCAGCAGCCCACTAGCGGTCTCGGGGAATGAGCAGTTCTTC.

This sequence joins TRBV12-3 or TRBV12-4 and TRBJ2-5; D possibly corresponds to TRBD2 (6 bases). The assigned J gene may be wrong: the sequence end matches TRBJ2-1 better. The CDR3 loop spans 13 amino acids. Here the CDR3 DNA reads TGTGCCAGCAAGCGGGCCCGGATGAATGAGCAGTTCTTC. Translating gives CASKRARMNEQFF.

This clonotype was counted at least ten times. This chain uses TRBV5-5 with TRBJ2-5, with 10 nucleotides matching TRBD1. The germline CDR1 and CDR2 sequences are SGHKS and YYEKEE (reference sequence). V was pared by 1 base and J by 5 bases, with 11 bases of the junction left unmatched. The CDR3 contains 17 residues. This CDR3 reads CASSLQRGTGVYETQYF. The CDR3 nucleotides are TGTGCCAGCAGCTTGCAACGCGGGACAGGGGTATACGAGACCCAGTACTTC.

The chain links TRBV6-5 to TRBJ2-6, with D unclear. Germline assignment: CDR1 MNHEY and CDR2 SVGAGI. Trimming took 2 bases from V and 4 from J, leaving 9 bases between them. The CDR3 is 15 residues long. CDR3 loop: CASSYLSAGANVLTF. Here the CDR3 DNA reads TGTGCCAGCAGTTACCTCAGTGCCGGGGCCAACGTCCTGACTTTC.

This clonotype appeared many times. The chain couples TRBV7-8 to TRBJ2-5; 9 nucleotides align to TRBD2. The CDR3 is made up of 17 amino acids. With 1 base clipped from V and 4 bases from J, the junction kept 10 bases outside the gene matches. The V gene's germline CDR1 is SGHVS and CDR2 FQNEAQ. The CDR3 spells CASSLVGSGGLRETQYF. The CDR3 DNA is TGTGCCAGCAGCTTAGTCGGTAGCGGGGGTTTGCGAGAGACCCAGTACTTC.

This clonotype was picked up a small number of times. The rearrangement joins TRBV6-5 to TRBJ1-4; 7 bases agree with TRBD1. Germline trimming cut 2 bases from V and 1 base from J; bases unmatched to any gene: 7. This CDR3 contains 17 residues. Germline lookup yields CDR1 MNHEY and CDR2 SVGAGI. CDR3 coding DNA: TGTGCCAGCAGTTACCTATTTCAGGGGGGAACTAATGAAAAACTGTTTTTT. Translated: CASSYLFQGGTNEKLFF.

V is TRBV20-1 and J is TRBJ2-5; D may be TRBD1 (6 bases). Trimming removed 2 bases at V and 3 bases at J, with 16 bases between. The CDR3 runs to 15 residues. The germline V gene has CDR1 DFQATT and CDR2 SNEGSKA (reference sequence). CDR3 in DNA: TGCAGTGCTAGAATCCGGACAGTAGTCAAAGAGACCCAGTACTTC. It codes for CSARIRTVVKETQYF.

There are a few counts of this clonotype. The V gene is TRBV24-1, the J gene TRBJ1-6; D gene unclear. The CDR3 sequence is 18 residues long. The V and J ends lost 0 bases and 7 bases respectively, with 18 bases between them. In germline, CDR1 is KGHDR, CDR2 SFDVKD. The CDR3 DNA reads TGTGCCACCAGTGATTTGCAGACGGGAAAGGGCGGAAATTCACCCCTCCACTTT. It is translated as CATSDLQTGKGGNSPLHF.

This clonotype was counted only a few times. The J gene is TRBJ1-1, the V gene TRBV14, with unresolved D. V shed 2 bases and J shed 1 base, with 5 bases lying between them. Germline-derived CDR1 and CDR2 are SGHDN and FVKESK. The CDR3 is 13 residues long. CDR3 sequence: CASSQYPNTEAFF. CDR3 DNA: TGTGCCAGCAGCCAATACCCGAACACTGAAGCTTTCTTT.

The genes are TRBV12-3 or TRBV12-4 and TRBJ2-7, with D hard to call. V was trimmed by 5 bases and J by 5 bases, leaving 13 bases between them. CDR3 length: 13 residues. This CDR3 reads CASSATLRNEQYF. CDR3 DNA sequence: TGTGCCAGCAGTGCCACCCTGAGAAACGAGCAGTACTTC.

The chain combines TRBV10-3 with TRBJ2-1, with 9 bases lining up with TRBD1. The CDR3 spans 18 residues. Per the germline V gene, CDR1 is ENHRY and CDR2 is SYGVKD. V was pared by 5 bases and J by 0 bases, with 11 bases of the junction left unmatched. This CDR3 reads CAISLQGAGRRSYNEQFF. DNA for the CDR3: TGTGCCATCAGTTTACAGGGGGCTGGGCGTCGCTCCTACAATGAGCAGTTCTTC.

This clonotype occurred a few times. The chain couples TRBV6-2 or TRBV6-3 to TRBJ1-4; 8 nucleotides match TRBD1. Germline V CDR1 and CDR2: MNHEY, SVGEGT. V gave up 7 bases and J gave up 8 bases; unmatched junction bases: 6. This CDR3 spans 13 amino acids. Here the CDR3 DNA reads TGTGCCAGCAACACCGGGACAGGCGAAAAACTGTTTTTT. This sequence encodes CASNTGTGEKLFF.

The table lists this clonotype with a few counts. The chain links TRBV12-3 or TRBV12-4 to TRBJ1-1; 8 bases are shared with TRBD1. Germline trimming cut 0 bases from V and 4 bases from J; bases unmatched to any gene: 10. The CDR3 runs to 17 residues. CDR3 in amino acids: CASSLAPAGGEFTEAFF. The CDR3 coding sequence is TGTGCCAGCAGTTTAGCCCCCGCAGGGGGCGAATTCACTGAAGCTTTCTTT.

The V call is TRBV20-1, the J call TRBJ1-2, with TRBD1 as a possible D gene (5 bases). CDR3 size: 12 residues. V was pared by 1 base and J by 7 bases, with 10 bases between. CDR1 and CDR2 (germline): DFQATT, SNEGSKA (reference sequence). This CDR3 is CSARAGSAGYTF. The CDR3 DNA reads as TGCAGTGCTAGAGCAGGGAGCGCTGGCTACACCTTC.

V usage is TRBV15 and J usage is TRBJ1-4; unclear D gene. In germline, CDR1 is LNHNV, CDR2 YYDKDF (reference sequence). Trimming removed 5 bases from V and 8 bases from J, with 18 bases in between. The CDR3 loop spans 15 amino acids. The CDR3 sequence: CATSGWTAGGEKLFF. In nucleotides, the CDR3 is TGTGCCACCAGCGGTTGGACCGCGGGAGGGGAAAAACTGTTTTTT.

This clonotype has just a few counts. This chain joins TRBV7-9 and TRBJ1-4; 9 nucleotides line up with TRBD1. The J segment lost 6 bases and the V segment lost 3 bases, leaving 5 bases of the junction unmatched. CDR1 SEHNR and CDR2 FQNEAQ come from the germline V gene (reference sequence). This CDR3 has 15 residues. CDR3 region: CASSLGQGGDEKLFF. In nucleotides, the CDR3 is TGTGCCAGCAGCTTGGGACAGGGCGGGGATGAAAAACTGTTTTTT.

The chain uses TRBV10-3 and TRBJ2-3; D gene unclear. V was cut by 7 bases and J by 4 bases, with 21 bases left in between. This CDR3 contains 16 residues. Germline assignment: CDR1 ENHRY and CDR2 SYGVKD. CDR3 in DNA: TGTGCCATCACTGCTCGTCTCGATTTTGGGGCAGATACGCAGTATTTT. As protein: CAITARLDFGADTQYF.

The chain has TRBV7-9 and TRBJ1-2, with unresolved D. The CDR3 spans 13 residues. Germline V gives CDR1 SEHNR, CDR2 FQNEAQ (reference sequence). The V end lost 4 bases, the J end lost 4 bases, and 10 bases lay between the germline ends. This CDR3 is CASSSDGSYGYTF. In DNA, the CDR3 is TGTGCCAGCAGCTCCGACGGATCCTATGGCTACACCTTC. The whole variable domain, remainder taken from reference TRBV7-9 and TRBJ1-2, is DTGVSQNPRHKITKRGQNVTFRCDPISEHNRLYWYRQTLGQGPEFLTYFQNEAQLEKSRLLSDRFSAERPKGSFSTLEIQRTEQGDSAMYLCASSSDGSYGYTFGSGTRLTVV.

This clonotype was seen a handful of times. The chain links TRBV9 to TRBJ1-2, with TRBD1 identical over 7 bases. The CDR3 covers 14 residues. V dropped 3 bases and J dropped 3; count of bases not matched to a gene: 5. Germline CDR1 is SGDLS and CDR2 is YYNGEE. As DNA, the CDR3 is TGTGCCAGCAGCGCATCCGGGACAGACTATGGCTACACCTTC. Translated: CASSASGTDYGYTF. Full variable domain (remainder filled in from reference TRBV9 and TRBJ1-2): DSGVTQTPKHLITATGQRVTLRCSPRSGDLSVYWYQQSLDQGLQFLIQYYNGEERAKGNILERFSAQQFPDLHSELNLSSLELGDSALYFCASSASGTDYGYTFGSGTRLTVV.

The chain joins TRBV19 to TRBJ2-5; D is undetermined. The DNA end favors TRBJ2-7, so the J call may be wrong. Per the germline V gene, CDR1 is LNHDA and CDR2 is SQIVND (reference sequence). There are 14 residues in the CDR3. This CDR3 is CASSPGPDSYEQYF. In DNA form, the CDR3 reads TGTGCCAGTAGCCCAGGACCGGACTCCTACGAGCAGTACTTC.

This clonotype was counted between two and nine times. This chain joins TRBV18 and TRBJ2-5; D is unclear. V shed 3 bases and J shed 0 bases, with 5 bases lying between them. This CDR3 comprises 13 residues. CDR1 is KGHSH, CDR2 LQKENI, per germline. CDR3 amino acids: CASSPANQETQYF. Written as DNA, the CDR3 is TGTGCCAGCTCACCGGCCAACCAAGAGACCCAGTACTTC.

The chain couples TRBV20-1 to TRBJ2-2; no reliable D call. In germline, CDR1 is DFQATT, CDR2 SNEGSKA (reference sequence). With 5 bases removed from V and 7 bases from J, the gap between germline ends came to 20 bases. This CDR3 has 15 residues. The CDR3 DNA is TGCAGTGCTGGCAACGCTGCCCCTAGAGACGGGGAGCTGTTTTTT. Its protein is CSAGNAAPRDGELFF.

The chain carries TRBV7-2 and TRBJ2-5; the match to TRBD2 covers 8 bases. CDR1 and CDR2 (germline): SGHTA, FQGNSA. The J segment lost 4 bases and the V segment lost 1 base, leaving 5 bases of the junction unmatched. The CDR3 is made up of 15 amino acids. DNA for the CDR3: TGTGCCAGCAGCTTAGTCGGGGGGGCGGCAGAGACCCAGTACTTC. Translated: CASSLVGGAAETQYF. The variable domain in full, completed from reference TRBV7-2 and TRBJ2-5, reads GAGVSQSPSNKVTEKGKDVELRCDPISGHTALYWYRQSLGQGLEFLIYFQGNSAPDKSGLPSDRFSAERTGGSVSTLTIQRTQQEDSAVYLCASSLVGGAAETQYFGPGTRLLVL.

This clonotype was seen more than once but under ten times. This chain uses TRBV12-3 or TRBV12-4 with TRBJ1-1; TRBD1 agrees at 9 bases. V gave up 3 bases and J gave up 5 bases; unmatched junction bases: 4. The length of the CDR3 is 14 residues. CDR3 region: CASSFVGQGTEAFF. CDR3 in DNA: TGTGCCAGCAGTTTTGTGGGACAGGGAACTGAAGCTTTCTTT.

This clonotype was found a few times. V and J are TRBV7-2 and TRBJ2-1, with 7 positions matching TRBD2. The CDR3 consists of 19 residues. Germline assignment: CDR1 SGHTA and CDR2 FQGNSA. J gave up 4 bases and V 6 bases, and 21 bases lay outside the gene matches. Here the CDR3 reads CASRTERGLSDASYNEQFF. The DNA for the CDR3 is TGTGCCAGCAGGACTGAGCGGGGCCTATCCGACGCTTCATACAATGAGCAGTTCTTC.

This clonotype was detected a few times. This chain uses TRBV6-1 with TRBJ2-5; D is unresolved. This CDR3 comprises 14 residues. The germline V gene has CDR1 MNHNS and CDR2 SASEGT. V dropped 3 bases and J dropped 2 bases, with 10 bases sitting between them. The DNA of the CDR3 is TGTGCCAGCAGTGACATCCCAGGACAAGAGACCCAGTACTTC. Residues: CASSDIPGQETQYF.

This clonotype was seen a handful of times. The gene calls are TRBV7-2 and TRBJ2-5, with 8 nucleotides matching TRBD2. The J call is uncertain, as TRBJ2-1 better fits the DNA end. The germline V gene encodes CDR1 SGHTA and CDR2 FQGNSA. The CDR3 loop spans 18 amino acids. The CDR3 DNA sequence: TGTGCCAGCAGCGTGGTGGGTAGCGGGATCCCCACTGTCGATGAGCAGTTCTTC. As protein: CASSVVGSGIPTVDEQFF.

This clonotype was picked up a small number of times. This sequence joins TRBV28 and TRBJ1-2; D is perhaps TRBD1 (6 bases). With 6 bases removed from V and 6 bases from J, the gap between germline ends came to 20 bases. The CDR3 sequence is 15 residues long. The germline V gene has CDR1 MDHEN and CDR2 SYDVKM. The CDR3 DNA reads TGTGCCAGCAGGCCTGGGGGGGCGCGGAATAATGGCTACACCTTC. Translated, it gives CASRPGGARNNGYTF.